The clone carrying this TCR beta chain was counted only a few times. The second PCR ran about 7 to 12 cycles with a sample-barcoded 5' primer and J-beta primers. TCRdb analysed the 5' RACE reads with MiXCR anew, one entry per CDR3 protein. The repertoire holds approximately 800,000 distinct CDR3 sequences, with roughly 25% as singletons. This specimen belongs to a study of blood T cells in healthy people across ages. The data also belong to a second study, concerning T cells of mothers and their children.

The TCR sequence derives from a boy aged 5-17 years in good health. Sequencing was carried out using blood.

CDR3 nucleotides: TGCAGTGCTAGAGATGACTGGGACGCCAACTATGGCTACACCTTC. Its translation is CSARDDWDANYGYTF. The chain combines TRBV20-1 with TRBJ1-2; tentatively, D is TRBD1 (5 bases). The CDR3 length is 15 residues. Trimming shortened V by 0 bases and J by 2 bases, and 13 bases separated the two germline ends. Germline loops: CDR1 DFQATT, CDR2 SNEGSKA (reference sequence).